A selection of T cell receptor beta chains follows, all from one sample in a study of shared clonotypes between healthy human individuals. The assay was immunoSEQ multiplex PCR, and TCRdb's table has in-frame clones only and misses some. The repertoire holds approximately 530,000 clones, roughly 95% seen once, with about 0.068% in the top ten. Sequences were obtained from naive CD4+ T cells sorted from blood. All receptors derive from a woman younger than 45 in good health. The CDR3 runs from the conserved cysteine through the conserved F or W. The D gene is left open where the match is weak. Not every row has a clone size; where given, it reads once, few, many or a size class.

j_call,clone_size,d_call,v_call,cdr3_nt,cdr3_aa
TRBJ1-1,NA,NA,TRBV2,TGTGCCAGCAGTGCCCTTGGGGGAAACACTGAAGCTTTCTTT,CASSALGGNTEAFF
TRBJ2-2,NA,NA,TRBV28,TGTGCCAGCAGTTCCCGGGACTTCAACACCGGGGAGCTGTTTTTT,CASSSRDFNTGELFF
TRBJ1-4,NA,NA,TRBV10-3,TGTGCCATCGGGAAACTTAATGAAAAACTGTTTTTT,CAIGKLNEKLFF
TRBJ1-2,NA,NA,TRBV5-6,TGTGCCAGCAGCGCCGGGAGACGTTTTGATGGCTACACCTTC,CASSAGRRFDGYTF
TRBJ2-2,NA,NA,TRBV6-5,TGTGCCAGCAGTTACGCGAAGACCCTCCCCGTCGGGGAGCTGTTTTTT,CASSYAKTLPVGELFF
TRBJ1-2,NA,NA,TRBV21-1,TGTGCCAGCAGCAAAGAGGTCAGGCTTTGCTATGGCTACACCTTC,CASSKEVRLCYGYTF
TRBJ2-4,NA,NA,TRBV11-1,TGTGCCAGCAGCTTAGATATGGGCGTTGGGGAAAACATTCAGTACTTC,CASSLDMGVGENIQYF
TRBJ1-2,NA,TRBD1,TRBV28,TGTGCCAGCAGTTTAAGCCAGGGGGCCACAGTAGGTGGCTACACCTTC,CASSLSQGATVGGYTF
TRBJ1-1,NA,NA,TRBV6-1,TGTGCCAGCAGAAGGGGCCCGAACACTGAAGCTTTCTTT,CASRRGPNTEAFF
TRBJ2-7,NA,NA,TRBV20-1,TGCAGTGCTCGTCGGGACTACGAGCAGTACTTC,CSARRDYEQYF
TRBJ1-1,NA,NA,TRBV5-1,TGCGCCAGCAGCTCCAAAGACTGGGGTGGATACACTGAAGCTTTCTTT,CASSSKDWGGYTEAFF
TRBJ2-7,NA,NA,TRBV28,TGTGCCAGCAGGTCGGGAACAGGGCGGGCCGAGCAGTACTTC,CASRSGTGRAEQYF
TRBJ2-2,NA,NA,TRBV28,TGTGCCAGCAGTTTTCGGGGTCCGAACACCGGGGAGCTGTTTTTT,CASSFRGPNTGELFF
TRBJ2-7,NA,NA,TRBV5-1,TGCGCCAGCAGTGTGCAGGGGCCGGGCTACGAGCAGTACTTC,CASSVQGPGYEQYF
TRBJ2-7,NA,TRBD1,TRBV7-9,TGTGCCAGCAGCGTGGGACAGTCCTACGAGCAGTACTTC,CASSVGQSYEQYF
TRBJ2-7,once,TRBD2,TRBV27,TGTGCCAGCAGTTCCGTCCCCCCCGCGGGAGCTAATCAGCAGTACTTC,CASSSVPPAGANQQYF
TRBJ2-7,NA,NA,TRBV28,TGTGCCAGCAGCCTGGGGAGCTACGAGCAGTACTTC,CASSLGSYEQYF
TRBJ2-1,NA,NA,TRBV7-8,TGTGCCAGCAGCTTGCCGGACCCTAATGAACAGTTCTTC,CASSLPDPNEQFF
TRBJ2-6,NA,NA,TRBV7-3,TGTGCCAGCAGCTTCGGCGGCTCTGGGGCCAACGTCCTGACTTTC,CASSFGGSGANVLTF
TRBJ2-7,NA,TRBD2,TRBV10-3,TGTGCCATCAGTGAGTCTGTGACTAGCGCAACCTACGAGCAGTACTTC,CAISESVTSATYEQYF
TRBJ2-3,NA,TRBD2,TRBV11-2,TGTGCCAGCAGCCGCGGGACTAGCGGGAGTAGGACGCAGTATTTT,CASSRGTSGSRTQYF
TRBJ1-2,NA,TRBD1,TRBV5-4,TGTGCCAGCAGCTTGCAGGGGGCGGATGGCTACACCTTC,CASSLQGADGYTF
TRBJ1-5,NA,TRBD1,TRBV6-1,TGTGCCAGCTGGACAGGGGTGGTGGGCAATCAGCCCCAGCATTTT,CASWTGVVGNQPQHF
TRBJ1-4,NA,NA,TRBV5-4,TGTGCCAGCAGCCCCGGCCCCACTCCGAGCGGCGAAAAACTGTTTTTT,CASSPGPTPSGEKLFF
TRBJ2-7,NA,TRBD2,TRBV4-2,TGTGCCAGCAGCCAACTACTAGCGGGGCAGCGCTCCTACGAGCAGTACTTC,CASSQLLAGQRSYEQYF
TRBJ1-5,once,NA,TRBV10-2,TGCGCCAGCAGAGGACCAGGGTTTATCTTCCCTCAGCCCCAGCATTTT,CASRGPGFIFPQPQHF
TRBJ2-7,NA,TRBD2,TRBV7-9,TGTGCCAGCAGCTTAGTCCCCTTAGCGGGATCCGCGGGGCAGTACTTC,CASSLVPLAGSAGQYF
TRBJ2-7,NA,TRBD2,TRBV5-1,TGCGCCAGCAGCATCAGCGGGAGTCGCACCTACGAGCAGTACTTC,CASSISGSRTYEQYF
TRBJ2-1,NA,NA,TRBV2,TGTGCCAGCACCCCCCGGGACACTTTATACAATGAGCAGTTCTTC,CASTPRDTLYNEQFF
TRBJ2-3,NA,NA,TRBV7-9,TGTGCCAGCAGCCTGGTTAGCACAGATACGCAGTATTTT,CASSLVSTDTQYF
TRBJ1-4,NA,NA,TRBV28,TGTGCCAGCAGTTTAACCCCCCTTAATGAAAAACTGTTTTTT,CASSLTPLNEKLFF
TRBJ2-1,NA,NA,TRBV5-8,TGTGCCAGCAGCTCAAGACTCTACAATGAGCAGTTCTTC,CASSSRLYNEQFF
TRBJ2-1,NA,TRBD2,TRBV5-1,TGCGCCAGCAGCTCCCGGACTAGCGGGAGGGCTCGCTCCTCTAACAATGAGCAGTTCTTC,CASSSRTSGRARSSNNEQFF
TRBJ2-1,NA,TRBD2,TRBV5-1,TGCGCCAGCAGCTTTTCCGGGACTAGCGGGAGTAATGAGCAGTTCTTC,CASSFSGTSGSNEQFF
TRBJ1-3,NA,TRBD1,TRBV18,TGTGCCAGCTCATCCGGATTTCGGGACAGGGTAACTTATGGAAACACCATATATTTT,CASSSGFRDRVTYGNTIYF
TRBJ2-1,NA,TRBD2,TRBV29-1,TGCAGCGTTGCCCGGAGCGGGATCTACAATGAGCAGTTCTTC,CSVARSGIYNEQFF
TRBJ2-7,NA,TRBD2,TRBV5-4,TGTGCCAGCAGCTTCGGACTAGCGGGAGGCGAGCAGTACTTC,CASSFGLAGGEQYF
TRBJ1-3,NA,NA,TRBV4-1,TGCGCCAGCAGCCCCCCGGTTGGTAGGGGCTCTGGAAACACCATATATTTT,CASSPPVGRGSGNTIYF
TRBJ1-5,once,NA,TRBV9,TGTGCCAGCAGCGTAGATCAACGGGATCAGCCCCAGCATTTT,CASSVDQRDQPQHF
TRBJ2-5,NA,NA,TRBV6-1,TGTGCCAGCCGGCGGGCAGGTGGGGAGACCCAGTACTTC,CASRRAGGETQYF
TRBJ2-3,NA,TRBD2,TRBV7-6,TGTGCCAGCAGCCACAGACTAGCGGGAGTTGGAGATACGCAGTATTTT,CASSHRLAGVGDTQYF
TRBJ2-7,NA,NA,TRBV5-6,TGTGCCAGCAGCTTCGCGGGAAGCTCCTACGAGCAGTACTTC,CASSFAGSSYEQYF
TRBJ1-1,NA,NA,TRBV19,TGTGCCAGTAGTATCATGTTGAGCGAGAACACTGAAGCTTTCTTT,CASSIMLSENTEAFF
TRBJ2-3,once,TRBD2,TRBV7-3,TGTGCCAGCAGCTTAACTGTGCGGGGGGGAACAGATACGCAGTATTTT,CASSLTVRGGTDTQYF
TRBJ2-1,NA,TRBD2,TRBV7-8,TGTGCCAGCAGCTACCGAAGAATCACTAGCGGGAACTACAATGAGCAGTTCTTC,CASSYRRITSGNYNEQFF
TRBJ1-1,NA,NA,TRBV5-5,TGTGCCAGCAGCTTGGGTGCCAACACTGAAGCTTTCTTT,CASSLGANTEAFF
TRBJ2-7,NA,NA,TRBV5-1,TGCGCCAGCAGCTTTTCGGTCGTGGACTCCTTTGCCGCTCTGTACTTC,CASSFSVVDSFAALYF
TRBJ2-2,NA,NA,TRBV4-1,TGCGCCAGCAGCCTTCCTGAAACGGGGATATCGAACACCGGGGAGCTGTTTTTT,CASSLPETGISNTGELFF
TRBJ1-1,NA,NA,TRBV30,TGTGCCTGGAATAAATGGGAGAACACTGAAGCTTTCTTT,CAWNKWENTEAFF
TRBJ2-2,NA,TRBD2,TRBV6-6,TGTGCCAGCAGCCCAAGGGGAACAGCGGGAACCGGGGAGCTGTTTTTT,CASSPRGTAGTGELFF
TRBJ2-2,NA,NA,TRBV11-3,TGTGCCAGCAGCTCCCGGGACAAAGGGGAGCTGTTTTTT,CASSSRDKGELFF
TRBJ2-3,NA,TRBD1,TRBV4-2,TGTGCCAGCAGCCGCCATGGGACAGGGGGCACAGATACGCAGTATTTT,CASSRHGTGGTDTQYF
TRBJ2-3,NA,NA,TRBV7-9,TGTGCCAGCGCCGGGAACACAGATACGCAGTATTTT,CASAGNTDTQYF
TRBJ1-1,NA,NA,TRBV10-1,TGCGCCAGCAACAAGGAGGGGACGTGGTCTGAAGCTTTCTTT,CASNKEGTWSEAFF
TRBJ2-1,NA,NA,TRBV28,TGTGCCAGCAGCCTAAGAAGGTACAGGGCCAGTTCCTACAATGAGCAGTTCTTC,CASSLRRYRASSYNEQFF
TRBJ1-1,NA,NA,TRBV6-6,TGTGCCAGCAGTTATGGCAGGAACACTGAAGCTTTCTTT,CASSYGRNTEAFF